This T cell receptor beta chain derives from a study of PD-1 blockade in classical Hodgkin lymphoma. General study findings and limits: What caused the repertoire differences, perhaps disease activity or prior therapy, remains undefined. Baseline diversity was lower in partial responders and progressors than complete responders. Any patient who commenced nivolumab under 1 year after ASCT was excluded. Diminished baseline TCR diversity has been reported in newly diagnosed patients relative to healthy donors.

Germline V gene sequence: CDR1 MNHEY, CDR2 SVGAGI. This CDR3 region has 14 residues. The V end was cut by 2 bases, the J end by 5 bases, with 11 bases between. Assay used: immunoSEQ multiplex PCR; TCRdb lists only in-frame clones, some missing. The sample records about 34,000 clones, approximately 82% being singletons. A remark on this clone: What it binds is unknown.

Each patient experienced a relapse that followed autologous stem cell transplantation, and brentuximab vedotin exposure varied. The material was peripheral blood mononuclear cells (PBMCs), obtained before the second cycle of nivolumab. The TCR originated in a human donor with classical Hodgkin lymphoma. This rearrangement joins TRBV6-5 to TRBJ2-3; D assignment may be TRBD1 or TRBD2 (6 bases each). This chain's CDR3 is CASSYRGQGDTQYF. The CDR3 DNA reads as TGTGCCAGCAGTTACCGGGGGCAAGGAGATACGCAGTATTTT.